These 19 T cell receptor beta chains were all obtained from the same sample, sequenced in a study of read filtering for tumor transcriptome and immune sequencing. Molecular barcoded adaptors covering alpha/delta and beta/gamma chains were used on approximately 440 ng RNA. TCRdb re-analysed the reads in MiXCR, keeping a single row per CDR3 protein. The top ten clones hold around 35% of a sample with around 40,000 distinct CDR3 sequences, 12% of them seen once. Sequenced sample: a population of CD138-negative cells sorted from bone marrow. The receptors stem from a donor at least 40 years old with multiple myeloma.

This clonotype was detected many times. The chain carries TRBV11-2 and TRBJ2-4, with D perhaps assigned TRBD1 or TRBD2 (6 bases each). Trimming cost V 3 bases and J 4 bases, with 16 bases left between them. Per germline, CDR1 SGHAT and CDR2 FQNNGV. This CDR3 is 16 amino acids long. CDR3 sequence reads: CASSFQLGGLKNIQYF. The CDR3 DNA is TGTGCCAGCAGCTTCCAACTCGGGGGCCTAAAAAACATTCAGTACTTC.

At least ten counts were recorded for this clonotype. The chain combines TRBV7-6 with TRBJ2-1; no clear D gene. The CDR3 covers 12 residues. Germline V gene data show CDR1 as SGHVS and CDR2 as FNYEAQ. Trimming took off 5 bases at V and 6 bases at J, with 8 bases between the two ends. This CDR3 is CASSAASNEQFF. The CDR3 DNA is TGTGCCAGCAGCGCCGCTAGCAATGAGCAGTTCTTC.

In this sample, this clonotype turned up many times. The gene calls are TRBV5-5 and TRBJ1-5; unclear D gene. Germline lookup yields CDR1 SGHKS and CDR2 YYEKEE (reference sequence). The CDR3 has 14 amino acids. The V end lost 2 bases, the J end lost 2 bases, and 8 bases lay between the germline ends. The CDR3 protein is CASSLRSGNQPQHF. CDR3 DNA sequence: TGTGCCAGCAGCTTACGGTCGGGCAATCAGCCCCAGCATTTT. Complete variable domain (other parts from reference TRBV5-5 and TRBJ1-5): DAGVTQSPTHLIKTRGQQVTLRCSPISGHKSVSWYQQVLGQGPQFIFQYYEKEERGRGNFPDRFSARQFPNYSSELNVNALLLGDSALYLCASSLRSGNQPQHFGDGTRLSIL.

This clonotype was picked up many times. The chain has TRBV5-5 and TRBJ2-3; D could derive from TRBD1 or TRBD2 (6 bases each). Trimming took 4 bases from V and 6 from J, leaving 12 bases between them. The CDR3 contains 13 residues. Per the germline V gene, CDR1 is SGHKS and CDR2 is YYEKEE (reference sequence). CDR3 amino acids: CASSPPGADTQYF. CDR3 coding DNA: TGTGCCAGCAGCCCCCCGGGGGCGGATACGCAGTATTTT.

This clonotype was observed many times. The chain uses TRBV20-1 and TRBJ1-5; the D gene is possibly TRBD1 (5 bases). CDR1 DFQATT and CDR2 SNEGSKA come from the germline V gene (reference sequence). Trimming took 4 bases from V and 3 from J, leaving 10 bases between them. The CDR3 sequence is 13 residues long. In DNA form, the CDR3 reads TGCAGTGCTACCGACAGCTACAATCAGCCCCAGCATTTT. Its translation is CSATDSYNQPQHF.

On this clonotype: One junction end disagrees with the germline gene, perhaps due to a read error. The rearrangement uses TRBV6-5 and TRBJ2-7, with TRBD1 identical over 11 bases. The V gene's germline CDR1 is MNHEY and CDR2 SVGAGI. The CDR3 consists of 14 residues. The CDR3 here is CASSSGQGAYERYF. CDR3 in DNA: TGTGCCAGCAGTTCCGGACAGGGGGCCTACGAGCGGTACTTC.

In its sample, this clonotype was seen many times. CDR3 nucleotide sequence: TGTGCCAGCAGCCACCCTAGCGGGGACAACAATGAGCAGTTCTTC. Amino acids: CASSHPSGDNNEQFF. The chain couples TRBV3-1 to TRBJ2-1; 9 bases line up with TRBD2. Per the germline V gene, CDR1 is LGHDT and CDR2 is YNNKEL (reference sequence). This CDR3 has 15 residues. V trimming: 3 bases; J trimming: 5 bases; junction bases outside the gene matches: 5.

This clonotype appeared many times. CDR3 amino acids: CASSLVSIGSQETQYF. In nucleotides, the CDR3 is TGTGCCAGCAGCTTAGTTTCGATTGGCAGTCAAGAGACCCAGTACTTC. The chain combines TRBV7-6 with TRBJ2-5; no clear D gene. Trimming pared 1 base from V and 2 bases from J, leaving 14 bases between. This CDR3 spans 16 amino acids. The germline V gene encodes CDR1 SGHVS and CDR2 FNYEAQ. The full variable domain, its missing parts supplied by reference TRBV7-6 and TRBJ2-5, is GAGVSQSPRYKVTKRGQDVALRCDPISGHVSLYWYRQALGQGPEFLTYFNYEAQQDKSGLPNDRFSAERPEGSISTLTIQRTEQRDSAMYRCASSLVSIGSQETQYFGPGTRLLVL.

J is TRBJ2-2 and V is TRBV19; D is ambiguous. The CDR3 totals 12 residues. Germline CDR1 reads LNHDA; CDR2 reads SQIVND (reference sequence). V was cut by 10 bases and J by 6 bases, with 12 bases left in between. CDR3 loop: CATRPGAGELFF. The CDR3 DNA follows: TGTGCCACCAGACCTGGGGCCGGGGAGCTGTTTTTT. Full variable domain (rest looked up from reference TRBV19 and TRBJ2-2): DGGITQSPKYLFRKEGQNVTLSCEQNLNHDAMYWYRQDPGQGLRLIYYSQIVNDFQKGDIAEGYSVSREKKESFPLTVTSAQKNPTAFYLCATRPGAGELFFGEGSRLTVL.

The chain is built from TRBV6-6 and TRBJ2-5; D is undetermined. The germline gives CDR1 MNHNY, CDR2 SVGAGI (reference sequence). The V end was cut by 6 bases, the J end by 3 bases, with 11 bases between. This CDR3 spans 13 amino acids. DNA of the CDR3: TGTGCCAGCAGCCTTACTGGGAAAGAGACCCAGTACTTC. Translation: CASSLTGKETQYF.

The sample holds many counts of this clonotype. This chain uses TRBV7-9 with TRBJ1-1, with D uncertain. The CDR3 is 13 residues long. V was clipped by 5 bases and J by 6 bases, with 13 bases between them. Germline V gives CDR1 SEHNR, CDR2 FQNEAQ (reference sequence). DNA of the CDR3: TGTGCCAGCAGCCCTGTTTCCGGGGCTGAAGCTTTCTTT. Protein product: CASSPVSGAEAFF.

This clonotype was counted many times. This chain joins TRBV6-5 and TRBJ2-5, with a weak D call TRBD2 (6 bases). Germline-derived CDR1 and CDR2 are MNHEY and SVGAGI. The V and J ends lost 0 bases and 4 bases respectively, with 15 bases between them. CDR3 size: 16 residues. DNA for the CDR3: TGTGCCAGCAGTTACTCCGCGGGGATTCCCACAGAGACCCAGTACTTC. Translation: CASSYSAGIPTETQYF.

This clonotype was seen ten or more times. The J gene is TRBJ1-1, the V gene TRBV12-3 or TRBV12-4; D uncertain. The CDR3 covers 14 residues. Trimming took off 6 bases at V and 1 base at J, with 12 bases between the two ends. The CDR3 DNA is TGTGCCAGCAGCCCCTTCGCTGAGAACACTGAAGCTTTCTTT. It is translated as CASSPFAENTEAFF.

In its sample, this clonotype was seen many times. The V call is TRBV20-1, the J call TRBJ2-3; 12 bases line up with TRBD2. The CDR3 contains 13 residues. V lost 7 bases and J lost 4; bases outside the gene matches: 3. The V gene's germline CDR1 is DFQATT and CDR2 SNEGSKA (reference sequence). Here the CDR3 DNA reads TGCAGTGAAAGACTAGCGGGGGCAGATACGCAGTATTTT. Amino acids: CSERLAGADTQYF.

At least ten counts were recorded for this clonotype. This chain connects TRBV20-1 to TRBJ2-7, with TRBD1 identical over 12 bases. CDR1 and CDR2 (germline): DFQATT, SNEGSKA (reference sequence). This CDR3 comprises 12 residues. Unmatched junction bases numbered 1, after V lost 5 bases and J lost 5 bases. CDR3 protein: CSAGTGGDEQYF. Written as DNA, the CDR3 is TGCAGTGCTGGGACAGGGGGCGACGAGCAGTACTTC.

Comments on this clonotype: One base away lies a much larger clone, so this may be a sequencing read error. The chain combines TRBV15 with TRBJ2-3; D is perhaps TRBD2 (5 bases). This CDR3 spans 12 amino acids. Germline V gene data show CDR1 as LNHNV and CDR2 as YYDKDF (reference sequence). CDR3 DNA sequence: TGTGCCTCCAGCGGCCACTGGGATACGCAGTATTTT. Its protein product is CASSGHWDTQYF.

This clonotype has at least ten counts. The V call is TRBV4-2, the J call TRBJ2-5; 9 positions agree with TRBD2. The CDR3 is 16 amino acids. V trimming: 4 bases; J trimming: 0 bases; junction bases outside the gene matches: 6. From germline, CDR1 is LGHNA and CDR2 YNFKEQ. Here the CDR3 DNA reads TGTGCCAGCAGCCCCCTGAAGCGGGGGGACCAAGAGACCCAGTACTTC. It is translated as CASSPLKRGDQETQYF.

In regard to this clonotype: This could be a read error, since a much larger clone is one nucleotide away. The V gene is TRBV5-1, the J gene TRBJ2-5, with D perhaps matching TRBD1 (5 bases). Germline values: CDR1 SGHRS, CDR2 YFSETQ. V was pared by 4 bases and J by 4 bases, with 14 bases between. The CDR3 sequence is 14 residues long. CDR3 coding DNA: TGCGCCAGCAGCGGGCTAGGGGCGCGAGAGACCCAGTACTTC. It translates to CASSGLGARETQYF.

Worth noting for this clonotype: The CDR3 does not end in the conserved phenylalanine or tryptophan, so this is likely a read error. This sequence joins TRBV7-6 and TRBJ2-1; maybe TRBD2 (5 bases). V gave up 0 bases and J gave up 8 bases, with 17 bases separating them. The CDR3 loop spans 16 amino acids. Germline loops: CDR1 SGHVS, CDR2 FNYEAQ. Here the CDR3 reads CASSLAARSGFDEQFL. The CDR3 DNA reads TGTGCCAGCAGCTTAGCGGCCAGGTCGGGGTTCGATGAGCAGTTCCTC.